This T cell receptor beta chain came from a study of blood T cells in healthy people across ages. About the research overall: T cells yielded about one barcoded beta molecule per two cells through template switching.

Germline assignment: CDR1 DFQATT and CDR2 SNEGSKA (reference sequence). This CDR3 region has 21 residues. After removal of 3 bases from V and 0 bases from J, the junction contained 22 bases not matched to a gene. Study-level results: There were more naive CD4+ cells and higher diversity in long-lived donors than in aged donors.

With regard to this clonotype: Its antigen is as yet unknown. Just one base apart from a much larger clone, this may be a read error.

Sample-barcoded 5' priming and a J-beta primer mix drove a second PCR of roughly 6 to 12 cycles. TCRdb redid the calling of the 5' RACE reads with MiXCR, one entry per CDR3 protein. In the table there are about 720,000 distinct CDR3 sequences, 20% to 25% of which are singletons. The rearrangement links TRBV20-1 to TRBJ2-1; 8 bases fit TRBD2. This receptor was taken from a man aged 70 or older in good health. Specimen: blood. DNA of the CDR3: TGCAGTGCTAGGCCCCTGACTCCGGGACTAGTGGGGCCTAGCTCCTACAATGAGCAGTTCTTC. The encoded protein is CSARPLTPGLVGPSSYNEQFF.